These 12 T cell receptor beta chains originate from one sample sequenced in a study of graft-versus-host responses after intestinal transplantation. Method: immunoSEQ multiplex PCR; TCRdb's copy keeps in-frame clones and lacks some. The table includes over 80,000 clones, 86% detected once. The sample in question was PBMCs, obtained 255 days after intestinal transplant. These receptors were taken from a human patient who received an intestinal transplant, so some T cells may come from the graft donor.

The chain couples TRBV19 to TRBJ2-7; D is possibly TRBD1 or TRBD2 (6 bases each). V was shortened by 5 bases and J by 4 bases, with 12 bases between the two germline ends. Germline V CDR1 and CDR2: LNHDA, SQIVND (reference sequence). This CDR3 is built from 13 residues. The CDR3 DNA follows: TGTGCCAGTAGTGGAGGGGGTGTATACGAGCAGTACTTC. This translates into CASSGGGVYEQYF.

DNA for the CDR3: TGTGCCAGCACCAGGACTAGCACAGATACGCAGTATTTT. It specifies CASTRTSTDTQYF. The chain links TRBV7-9 to TRBJ2-3; possibly TRBD2 for D (5 bases). This CDR3 contains 13 residues. CDR1 and CDR2 from the germline V gene are SEHNR and FQNEAQ (reference sequence). Trimming shortened V by 7 bases and J by 0 bases, and 8 bases separated the two germline ends.

The gene calls are TRBV28 and TRBJ2-3; TRBD1 agrees at 10 bases. The trim removed 3 bases at V and 5 bases at J, leaving 2 bases unmatched. The CDR3 extends over 14 amino acids. Germline lookup yields CDR1 MDHEN and CDR2 SYDVKM. This CDR3 reads CASSFGQGGDTQYF. CDR3 sequence (DNA): TGTGCCAGCAGTTTCGGACAGGGGGGAGATACGCAGTATTTT.

The chain employs TRBV7-6 and TRBJ2-2, with 10 bases fitting TRBD1. This CDR3 spans 16 amino acids. Germline CDR1 reads SGHVS; CDR2 reads FNYEAQ. Unmatched junction bases numbered 9, after V lost 4 bases and J lost 7 bases. The CDR3 DNA reads TGTGCCAGCAGCTCCCGACAGGGGGCGAAGGGCGGGGAGCTGTTTTTT. Residues: CASSSRQGAKGGELFF.

The J gene is TRBJ2-3, the V gene TRBV7-2; 12 nucleotides match TRBD2. The CDR3 contains 19 residues. J gave up 2 bases and V 4 bases, and 13 bases lay outside the gene matches. Germline V gene sequence: CDR1 SGHTA, CDR2 FQGNSA. CDR3 bases: TGTGCCAGCAGCTCCCGTCGGACTAGCGGGGTAACTCTCACAGATACGCAGTATTTT. Its protein product is CASSSRRTSGVTLTDTQYF.

This chain links TRBV5-4 with TRBJ1-1, with 9 bases identical to TRBD1. The CDR3 contains 12 residues. V shed 2 bases and J 10 bases; nucleotides not matched to a gene: 3. Germline lookup yields CDR1 SGHNT and CDR2 YYREEE (reference sequence). The CDR3 DNA sequence: TGTGCCAGCAGCTTCACAGGGGGCAGAGCTTTCTTT. Translated: CASSFTGGRAFF.

A few counts support this clone. The V and J genes are TRBV19 and TRBJ2-5; D is unresolved. V lost 5 bases and J lost 3, with 10 bases in between. Germline values: CDR1 LNHDA, CDR2 SQIVND (reference sequence). This CDR3 region has 13 residues. CDR3 DNA: TGTGCCAGTAGTGGTACAGTCGAAGAGACCCAGTACTTC. Protein: CASSGTVEETQYF.

The V call is TRBV28, the J call TRBJ1-1; perhaps TRBD1 as D (6 bases). V lost 3 bases to trimming and J lost 3 bases, with 14 bases between them. The CDR3 runs to 15 residues. The germline CDR1 and CDR2 sequences are MDHEN and SYDVKM. Here the CDR3 reads CASSFWTDRDTEAFF. In DNA, the CDR3 is TGTGCCAGCAGTTTTTGGACAGACCGGGACACTGAAGCTTTCTTT.

The genes are TRBV18 and TRBJ1-4; tentatively, D is TRBD1 (6 bases). Germline CDR1 is KGHSH and CDR2 is LQKENI. The length of the CDR3 is 14 residues. The ends were cut back, 3 bases at V and 6 bases at J, with 11 bases in the middle. CDR3 in amino acids: CASSPTGRDEKLFF. The CDR3 DNA follows: TGTGCCAGCTCACCGACAGGTAGAGATGAAAAACTGTTTTTT.

The chain uses TRBV4-1 and TRBJ1-1; D ambiguous. Per germline, CDR1 MGHRA and CDR2 YSYEKL. Trimming cost V 0 bases and J 0 bases, with 5 bases left between them. This CDR3 comprises 14 residues. Here the CDR3 DNA reads TGCGCCAGCAGCCAAGATTCAGTGAACACTGAAGCTTTCTTT. Translated, it gives CASSQDSVNTEAFF.

V is TRBV19 and J is TRBJ2-6; weak D call: TRBD1 (5 bases). The CDR3 runs to 16 residues. V lost 3 bases and J lost 1, with 10 bases in between. Germline V CDR1 and CDR2: LNHDA, SQIVND (reference sequence). CDR3 nucleotides: TGTGCCAGTAGTATCGACGCAGGGTCTGGGGCCAACGTCCTGACTTTC. Translated: CASSIDAGSGANVLTF.

The chain has TRBV19 and TRBJ1-5; 9 bases are a match to TRBD1. Germline CDR1 is LNHDA and CDR2 is SQIVND (reference sequence). Trimming took 5 bases from V and 5 from J; bases not matched to a gene: 7. This CDR3 is built from 15 residues. The CDR3 sequence is CASSQDRGPYQPQHF. The CDR3 DNA follows: TGTGCCAGTAGTCAGGACAGGGGCCCTTATCAGCCCCAGCATTTT.